These T cell receptor beta chains were read from a single sample in a study of blood T cell repertoires in COVID-19. The data were produced by immunoSEQ multiplex PCR, yet TCRdb's version contains in-frame clones alone and is incomplete. The table has about 300,000 clones, 80% to 95% seen once. Sequenced material: PBMCs or T cells enriched from blood (not recorded which). The receptors were sampled from a woman in her 30s who had recovered from COVID-19. The CDR3 runs from the conserved cysteine through the conserved F or W.

CDR3aa: CASSLAERGGRPEAFF
v_gene: TRBV7-2
j_gene: TRBJ1-1

CDR3aa: CSASTGSSGNTIYF
v_gene: TRBV20-1
j_gene: TRBJ1-3

CDR3aa: CASRTSGRFEQYF
v_gene: TRBV6-5
j_gene: TRBJ2-7

CDR3aa: CASSYEREHAQPQHF
v_gene: TRBV6-5
j_gene: TRBJ1-5

CDR3aa: CSVTGSYGYTF
v_gene: TRBV29-1
j_gene: TRBJ1-2

CDR3aa: CASSLGQGGQPQHF
v_gene: TRBV11-2
j_gene: TRBJ1-5

CDR3aa: CSASKDRSRAKNIQYF
v_gene: TRBV20-1
j_gene: TRBJ2-4

CDR3aa: CASSLDRVGNQPQHF
v_gene: TRBV6-5
j_gene: TRBJ1-5

CDR3aa: CASSGTPDTGELFF
v_gene: TRBV9
j_gene: TRBJ2-2

CDR3aa: CASSSAPLAGGYNEQFF
v_gene: TRBV11-2
j_gene: TRBJ2-1